This T cell receptor (beta chain) was sequenced for a study of metastatic and nonmetastatic thyroid tumors. Study-wide results and caveats: In both blood and tumor samples, TCR beta diversity was reported significantly higher for malignant than benign nodules.

There were no patients who had received any treatment before thyroid surgery. Using MiXCR, TCRdb reanalyzed the PCR reads. The sample consists of tens of thousands of clones, approximately 31% of them appearing once. In its sample, this clone was seen many times. As yet, its antigen is unknown. The V gene lost 6 bases and the J gene lost 7 bases, with 12 bases spanning the gap. There are 13 residues in the CDR3. Germline loops: CDR1 LNHNV, CDR2 YYDKDF (reference sequence). The clonotype was recovered from a female donor with papillary thyroid cancer or a benign thyroid nodule (not recorded which). Some clones in this sample may be carry-over from other donors' samples. The sequenced material came from blood. The genes are TRBV15 and TRBJ2-2; D possibly corresponds to TRBD2 (6 bases). The CDR3: CATSLLAFGELFF. The CDR3, as DNA: TGTGCCACCAGTCTACTAGCCTTCGGGGAGCTGTTTTTT.